A selection of T cell receptor beta chains follows, all from one sample in a study of shared clonotypes between healthy human individuals. Repertoires were generated with immunoSEQ multiplex PCR, while TCRdb's copy carries only in-frame clones and drops some. The sample holds roughly 1,500,000 clones, around 98.5% seen once. Sequencing was done on a sample of naive CD4+ T cells sorted from blood. The receptors here all came from a man aged 25-45 years in good health. CDR3s include the opening cysteine and the closing phenylalanine or tryptophan. The order of the fields is CDR3 DNA, CDR3 protein, J gene, V gene, D gene, clone size, CDR3 length. The D gene is left open where the match is weak. The size field is filled for only some rows; it gives once, few, many or a size class.

TGTGCCAGCTCACCAAAAAAGACAGGGGGAGACTATGGCTACACCTTC,CASSPKKTGGDYGYTF,TRBJ1-2,TRBV18,TRBD1,NA,16
TGTGCCAGCAGCCCCCTAGTACGAGCCGAGCAGTACTTC,CASSPLVRAEQYF,TRBJ2-7,TRBV7-8,NA,NA,13
TGCGCCAGCAGCCAAGGACAGGGGCCAGATACGCAGTATTTT,CASSQGQGPDTQYF,TRBJ2-3,TRBV4-1,TRBD1,NA,14
TGTGCCATCAGGACAAGACAGGGGGCGGACTACGAGCAGTACTTC,CAIRTRQGADYEQYF,TRBJ2-7,TRBV10-3,TRBD1,NA,15
TGTGCCAGCAGTTTCCAGGGTCGGAATGAGCAGTTCTTC,CASSFQGRNEQFF,TRBJ2-1,TRBV28,NA,NA,13
TGTGCCAGCAGCCCAGGGGAAATCCTAACGGATGAGCAGTTCTTC,CASSPGEILTDEQFF,TRBJ2-1,TRBV7-9,NA,NA,15
TGTGCCAGCACCCCCCTCAGCGGGGGGTCCTACGAGCAGTACTTC,CASTPLSGGSYEQYF,TRBJ2-7,TRBV6-1,TRBD2,NA,15
TGTGCCAGCAGTTATAGGGTACAAGAGACCCAGTACTTC,CASSYRVQETQYF,TRBJ2-5,TRBV6-9,NA,NA,13
TGTGCCAGCAGCGTAGAGGGCACGAGCTCCTACAATGAGCAGTTCTTC,CASSVEGTSSYNEQFF,TRBJ2-1,TRBV9,NA,NA,16
TGTGCCAGCAGCCCCGGCCGGGAGCTGTTTTTT,CASSPGRELFF,TRBJ2-2,TRBV7-2,NA,NA,11
TGTGCCAGCAGTTACTCGGCAGGGATGGCTGGAAACACCATATATTTT,CASSYSAGMAGNTIYF,TRBJ1-3,TRBV6-5,NA,NA,16
TGTGCCAGCAGCCCCATGGTACTAGCCGACAATGAGCAGTTCTTC,CASSPMVLADNEQFF,TRBJ2-1,TRBV7-9,NA,NA,15
TGTGCCAGCAGCGCTGAACTTGACAGGGACTCTGGCTACACCTTC,CASSAELDRDSGYTF,TRBJ1-2,TRBV9,TRBD1,NA,15
TGTGCCAGCAGTGAATTGGGGGGTCAGGGCGAGCAGTACTTC,CASSELGGQGEQYF,TRBJ2-7,TRBV25-1,NA,NA,14
TGCGCCAGCAGGTCCCAAGGACTAGAAGCCTACAATGAGCAGTTCTTC,CASRSQGLEAYNEQFF,TRBJ2-1,TRBV5-1,TRBD2,NA,16
TGTGCCAGCAGCACCCTAGATGGGGGCGGGAAGACCCAGTACTTC,CASSTLDGGGKTQYF,TRBJ2-5,TRBV7-8,NA,NA,15
TGTGCCAGCAGCTCCCGCAAAGGCAATGAGCAGTTCTTC,CASSSRKGNEQFF,TRBJ2-1,TRBV7-9,NA,NA,13
TGTGCCAGCAGTTACGGCGCGGGCAATCAGCCCCAGCATTTT,CASSYGAGNQPQHF,TRBJ1-5,TRBV6-5,NA,once,14
TGCGCCAGCAGCTCGGGACTAGCGGGCACAGATACGCAGTATTTT,CASSSGLAGTDTQYF,TRBJ2-3,TRBV5-1,TRBD2,NA,15
TGTGCCAGCAGTTTTATTTCGAACACCGGGGAGCTGTTTTTT,CASSFISNTGELFF,TRBJ2-2,TRBV27,NA,NA,14
TGTGCCAGCAGCACTGGGACTTATAATGAGCAGTTCTTC,CASSTGTYNEQFF,TRBJ2-1,TRBV7-2,NA,NA,13
TGTGCCAGCAGTTTGCGGCAGGGCTACGAGCAGTACTTC,CASSLRQGYEQYF,TRBJ2-7,TRBV28,NA,NA,13
TGTGCCACCAGCAGAGGTCGGACTAGCGGGAGGGATGATGAGCAGTTCTTC,CATSRGRTSGRDDEQFF,TRBJ2-1,TRBV15,TRBD2,NA,17
TGTGCCAGCAAGCACAGGGGTTTTGGCTACACCTTC,CASKHRGFGYTF,TRBJ1-2,TRBV28,TRBD1,once,12
TGTGCCACCCCGGGAAGGCAGTACAATGAGCAGTTCTTC,CATPGRQYNEQFF,TRBJ2-1,TRBV6-1,NA,NA,13
TGTGCCAGCAGCTTAGGGGCTAGCGGCACAGATACGCAGTATTTT,CASSLGASGTDTQYF,TRBJ2-3,TRBV11-2,NA,NA,15
TGCGCCAGCAGCCAAGTTTCTAGCGGGAGTGTCAATGAGCAGTTCTTC,CASSQVSSGSVNEQFF,TRBJ2-1,TRBV4-3,TRBD2,NA,16
TGTGCCAGCAATTCGATGACAGGCTTCCAAGAGACCCAGTACTTC,CASNSMTGFQETQYF,TRBJ2-5,TRBV5-5,NA,NA,15
TGCGCCAGCAGCTTGGAAAGCAATCAGCCCCAGCATTTT,CASSLESNQPQHF,TRBJ1-5,TRBV5-1,NA,NA,13
TGTGCCAGCAGCGTCGGGACACCCTCCTACGAGCAGTACTTC,CASSVGTPSYEQYF,TRBJ2-7,TRBV9,NA,NA,14
TGTGCCAGCAGTTTAGGTACAGGAGGCTACACCTTC,CASSLGTGGYTF,TRBJ1-2,TRBV28,NA,NA,12
TGTGCCAGCTCGCTGGAGGAGGGGGTCGGTGGCTACACCTTC,CASSLEEGVGGYTF,TRBJ1-2,TRBV18,NA,NA,14
TGCGCCAGCAGCTTGGGCGCCAGAGCCCACACAGATACGCAGTATTTT,CASSLGARAHTDTQYF,TRBJ2-3,TRBV5-1,NA,NA,16
TGTGCCAGCAGCTCCCGAGGGGGGAGTGACTACGAGCAGTACTTC,CASSSRGGSDYEQYF,TRBJ2-7,TRBV9,NA,NA,15
TGTGCCAGCAGCCCGCAGACAGGCACAGCGGTAAAACTGTTTTTT,CASSPQTGTAVKLFF,TRBJ1-4,TRBV9,NA,NA,15
TGCGCCAGCAGGGGACTAGCGGGTGGTGGGGAGCTGTTTTTT,CASRGLAGGGELFF,TRBJ2-2,TRBV10-1,TRBD2,NA,14
TGTGCCTGGAGTGTACTGAGGGGCGACGGGACCGATACGCAGTATTTT,CAWSVLRGDGTDTQYF,TRBJ2-3,TRBV30,NA,NA,16
TGTGCCATTTGTCCGACGTCAGATTATAGCAATCAGCCCCAGCATTTT,CAICPTSDYSNQPQHF,TRBJ1-5,TRBV27,NA,NA,16
TGTGCCACCATACAGAACTCCTACGAGCAGTACTTC,CATIQNSYEQYF,TRBJ2-7,TRBV6-1,NA,NA,12
TGTGCCAGCAGGACGACAGTAGCAGATACGCAGTATTTT,CASRTTVADTQYF,TRBJ2-3,TRBV6-6,NA,NA,13
TGTGCCAGCGCAGGCGGCAGGGTAGAGGGTGAAGCTTTCTTT,CASAGGRVEGEAFF,TRBJ1-1,TRBV2,NA,NA,14
TGTGCCAGCAGCTTAAGTGCAGTCTCCTACGAGCAGTACTTC,CASSLSAVSYEQYF,TRBJ2-7,TRBV7-6,NA,NA,14
TGTGCCAGCAGCCCAGGAGGGCGGGAACTAAGCGGCGAGCAGTTCTTC,CASSPGGRELSGEQFF,TRBJ2-1,TRBV11-2,NA,NA,16
TGTGCCAGCTCACCTAGGGCCGACCAAGAGACCCAGTACTTC,CASSPRADQETQYF,TRBJ2-5,TRBV18,NA,NA,14
TGTGCCAGCAGCCGAAGTGGACTAGCGGGCGTCGGCCACTACGAGCAGTACTTC,CASSRSGLAGVGHYEQYF,TRBJ2-7,TRBV7-8,TRBD2,NA,18
TGCGCCAGCAGCCAAGTTGCGACCCAGACCTACGAGCAGTACTTC,CASSQVATQTYEQYF,TRBJ2-7,TRBV4-1,NA,once,15
TGTGCCAGCAGCTTAGCGCGGCAGGGCCGTGAAAAACTGTTTTTT,CASSLARQGREKLFF,TRBJ1-4,TRBV7-9,NA,NA,15
TGCGCCAGCAGCTTGGCCCCCGGGACAGGGTCCAACATTCAGTACTTC,CASSLAPGTGSNIQYF,TRBJ2-4,TRBV5-1,TRBD1,NA,16
TGTGCCAGCAGCTTAGCAGCGACAGGCCAAGAGACCCAGTACTTC,CASSLAATGQETQYF,TRBJ2-5,TRBV11-2,NA,NA,15
TGTGCCAGCCGGTTACAGGGGAGGGGAGAGACCCAGTACTTC,CASRLQGRGETQYF,TRBJ2-5,TRBV6-5,NA,NA,14
TGTGCCAGCAGTGAAGACGCGGGAGGGCCTTCAGATACGCAGTATTTT,CASSEDAGGPSDTQYF,TRBJ2-3,TRBV2,TRBD2,NA,16